This T cell receptor beta chain was sequenced during a study of T cells in localized non-small cell lung cancer. Broader study findings: Increased T cell density in blood showed an association with longer overall survival.

The protocol was immunoSEQ multiplex PCR, while the TCRdb copy is restricted to in-frame clones and leaves out a portion. Of around 25,000 clones listed, more than 75% are singletons. To note about this clone: Its antigen is not known.

This CDR3 has 17 amino acids. In germline, CDR1 is SGHVS, CDR2 FQNEAQ. V trimming: 1 base; J trimming: 4 bases; junction bases outside the gene matches: 10. This receptor was identified in a woman between 40 and 69 years old with stage I lung adenocarcinoma. Sample: peripheral blood, taken before any cancer treatment. This rearrangement joins TRBV7-8 to TRBJ2-7; 10 bases map to TRBD2. The CDR3 region has the DNA TGTGCCAGCAGCTTAGAAAAAAAGCGGGGGGGCCGGTACGAGCAGTACTTC. As protein: CASSLEKKRGGRYEQYF.